The clone carrying this TCR beta chain showed up many times. The sample comes from a study of T-cell reconstitution after alpha-beta-depleted transplantation in children. Germline V gene lookup returns CDR1 SGHDN and CDR2 FVKESK. The CDR3 totals 16 residues. V was pared by 0 bases and J by 5 bases, with 16 bases between. Preparation of the TCRbeta library was carried out with unique molecular identifiers. MiXCR was run by TCRdb on the PCR reads, yielding one entry per CDR3 protein. The table records roughly 180,000 distinct CDR3 sequences, just over 14% of them present only once. The chain links TRBV14 to TRBJ2-5; D is perhaps TRBD2 (5 bases). This clonotype was sampled from a human donor who donated a stem cell graft to a child with acute lymphoblastic leukemia. Specimen: PBMCs from the stem cell graft donor, collected from the stem cell graft. CDR3 region: CASSQERRVRGETQYF. The CDR3 nucleotides read TGTGCCAGCAGCCAAGAACGACGGGTCCGAGGGGAGACCCAGTACTTC.